This T cell receptor (beta chain) was documented in a study of lymphopenia after photon versus proton radiotherapy. Whole-study findings and limits: Oligoclonal CD8+ Temra expansion after nadir drove photon patients' diversity drop. Better survival with proton therapy was suggested as possible, not demonstrated. Relative stability marked proton patients; photon patients lost diversity and naive cells.

Generated by immunoSEQ multiplex PCR, the TCRdb table keeps only in-frame clones and is missing some. In the table there are about 50,000 clones, more than 85% of which are singletons. About this clone: Its antigen is undetermined.

CDR3 length equals 15 residues. CDR1 and CDR2 from the germline V gene are SNHLY and FYNNEI. J was trimmed by 7 bases and V by 6 bases; bases with no gene match: 8. The source material was peripheral blood, sampled from a patient treated with photon-based radiotherapy. The genes are TRBV2 and TRBJ2-1; 11 bases map to TRBD1. The sequence was collected from a woman aged 35 to 49 with cholangiocarcinoma. The CDR3 sequence is CASRERDRGGNEQFF. CDR3 nucleotide sequence: TGTGCCAGCAGAGAAAGGGACAGGGGGGGGAATGAGCAGTTCTTC.